The 18 T cell receptor beta chains below come from one sample, sequenced in a study of beta chain features in type 1 diabetes. Study-level results: People with Type 1 diabetes carried modestly yet significantly shorter TCRB CDR3s in all four CD4+ subsets.

The antigens these receptors bind are not known. The authors reverse transcribed all of the isolated RNA, so sequencing captured expressed TCRB transcripts. Clones were sequenced by immunoSEQ multiplex PCR, and TCRdb holds only the in-frame ones, with some missing. The sample lists approximately 150,000 clones, approximately 13% occurring once. Input material: central memory CD4+ T cells from blood. Receptors originate from a man aged 18 to 29 with type 1 diabetes.

This clone was found a few times. The chain couples TRBV5-1 to TRBJ1-6; the match to TRBD1 covers 7 bases. Germline assignment: CDR1 SGHRS and CDR2 YFSETQ. This CDR3 is 14 amino acids long. With 4 bases clipped from V and 10 bases from J, the junction kept 8 bases outside the gene matches. CDR3 in amino acids: CASSGTESRSPLHF. The CDR3 nucleotides read TGCGCCAGCAGCGGGACAGAGAGTCGGTCACCCCTCCACTTT.

The rearrangement links TRBV4-2 to TRBJ1-4; D call uncertain. Germline CDR1 reads LGHNA; CDR2 reads YNFKEQ. Trimming took 0 bases from V and 2 from J, leaving 13 bases between them. This CDR3 comprises 17 residues. CDR3 protein: CASSQDIVGGTNEKLFF. CDR3 DNA: TGTGCCAGCAGCCAAGATATCGTAGGAGGGACTAATGAAAAACTGTTTTTT.

This chain joins TRBV7-2 and TRBJ2-5; TRBD1 agrees at 7 bases. After removal of 5 bases from V and 5 bases from J, the junction contained 5 bases not matched to a gene. CDR3 size: 13 residues. Germline V gene sequence: CDR1 SGHTA, CDR2 FQGNSA. This chain's CDR3 is CASSLNRGETQYF. In DNA form, the CDR3 reads TGTGCCAGCAGCCTGAACAGGGGTGAGACCCAGTACTTC.

This clone was seen a handful of times. The chain links TRBV5-4 to TRBJ1-3; 7 positions agree with TRBD1. Germline CDR1 SGHNT, CDR2 YYREEE (reference sequence). V shed 2 bases and J 5 bases; nucleotides not matched to a gene: 7. This CDR3 has 15 amino acids. CDR3 region: CASSFGGTARNTIYF. In DNA form, the CDR3 reads TGTGCCAGCAGCTTCGGAGGGACAGCAAGAAACACCATATATTTT. The whole variable domain, filled in from reference TRBV5-4 and TRBJ1-3, reads ETGVTQSPTHLIKTRGQQVTLRCSSQSGHNTVSWYQQALGQGPQFIFQYYREEENGRGNFPPRFSGLQFPNYSSELNVNALELDDSALYLCASSFGGTARNTIYFGEGSWLTVV.

This clone was recorded a few times. The DNA for the CDR3 is TGTGCCAGTAGTGACGGGGATGAAGCTTTCTTT. Translated: CASSDGDEAFF. The genes are TRBV19 and TRBJ1-1; D ambiguous. The CDR3 has 11 residues. The V end lost 5 bases, the J end lost 7 bases, and 8 bases lay between the germline ends. Germline V gives CDR1 LNHDA, CDR2 SQIVND (reference sequence).

The CDR3, as DNA: TGCGCCAGCAGATCCTTGCTGGGCGGTTCAGATACGCAGTATTTT. Translation: CASRSLLGGSDTQYF. The gene calls are TRBV5-1 and TRBJ2-3, with D unclear. Germline CDR1 and CDR2: SGHRS and YFSETQ. The V end lost 5 bases, the J end lost 4 bases, and 17 bases lay between the germline ends. CDR3 length equals 15 residues.

The chain couples TRBV6-5 to TRBJ1-5, with a tentative D call TRBD1 (5 bases). The CDR3 totals 14 residues. Trimming cost V 6 bases and J 3 bases, with 12 bases left between them. From germline, CDR1 is MNHEY and CDR2 SVGAGI. The CDR3 loop is CASSPGHYNQPQHF. The CDR3 DNA follows: TGTGCCAGCAGCCCCGGACATTACAATCAGCCCCAGCATTTT.

V usage is TRBV4-1 and J usage is TRBJ1-4, with a possible D match to TRBD1 (5 bases). CDR1 is MGHRA and CDR2 is YSYEKL in the germline V gene. CDR3 length equals 18 residues. V gave up 4 bases and J gave up 3 bases, with 21 bases separating them. CDR3 nucleotide sequence: TGCGCCAGCAGCCCCCTAGGAACACCGGGGACGGCTAATGAAAAACTGTTTTTT. Encoded protein: CASSPLGTPGTANEKLFF.

V is TRBV10-3 and J is TRBJ2-7; weak D call: TRBD2 (6 bases). CDR3 length equals 15 residues. V gave up 10 bases and J gave up 4 bases, with 23 bases separating them. From germline, CDR1 is ENHRY and CDR2 SYGVKD. CDR3 in amino acids: CATRTTDAGGYEQYF. The CDR3 bases are TGTGCCACCCGAACGACAGACGCAGGAGGGTACGAGCAGTACTTC.

The chain combines TRBV5-1 with TRBJ2-5; D possibly corresponds to TRBD1 (6 bases). The CDR3 length is 16 residues. CDR1 is SGHRS and CDR2 is YFSETQ in the germline V gene. Trimming stripped 0 bases from V and 1 base from J, with 13 bases between. The CDR3 spells CASSLGGTSVQETQYF. Written as DNA, the CDR3 is TGCGCCAGCAGCTTGGGAGGGACATCCGTCCAAGAGACCCAGTACTTC.

The V and J genes are TRBV28 and TRBJ1-2; D unresolved. The germline V gene has CDR1 MDHEN and CDR2 SYDVKM. This CDR3 is built from 11 residues. Trimming left V 7 bases short and J 2 bases short, with 5 bases between. The CDR3 nucleotides read TGTGCCAGCAACGGGAACTATGGCTACACCTTC. It codes for CASNGNYGYTF.

DNA of the CDR3: TGTGCCAGCAGTCCTGGGACTCAAAAAGATACGCAGTATTTT. It codes for CASSPGTQKDTQYF. The chain uses TRBV6-5 and TRBJ2-3, with D tentatively TRBD2 (6 bases). The germline CDR1 and CDR2 sequences are MNHEY and SVGAGI. Trimming left V 5 bases short and J 5 bases short, with 14 bases between. The CDR3 is 14 residues long.

The rearrangement joins TRBV18 to TRBJ1-2; 7 nucleotides agree with TRBD1. Germline V gives CDR1 KGHSH, CDR2 LQKENI. CDR3 length: 15 residues. Losses at the gene ends were 3 bases for V and 4 bases for J; bases not matched to a gene: 8. The CDR3: CASSPPGQRSYGYTF. The CDR3 coding sequence is TGTGCCAGCTCACCTCCGGGACAGCGAAGCTATGGCTACACCTTC.

This CDR3 reads CASSQEGTRVNQPQHF. CDR3 nucleotides: TGCGCCAGCAGCCAAGAGGGTACCAGGGTCAATCAGCCCCAGCATTTT. The rearrangement joins TRBV4-1 to TRBJ1-5, with a possible D match to TRBD1 (5 bases). CDR1 and CDR2 (germline): MGHRA, YSYEKL. The CDR3 runs to 16 residues. The V and J ends lost 0 bases and 3 bases respectively, with 12 bases between them.

The chain employs TRBV4-1 and TRBJ2-3; 7 nucleotides agree with TRBD2. In germline, CDR1 is MGHRA, CDR2 YSYEKL. V lost 0 bases to trimming and J lost 7 bases; unmatched junction nucleotides: 7. The CDR3 runs 15 residues. CDR3 bases: TGCGCCAGCAGCCAAGAGGGGAGGGGCGGGAATACGCAGTATTTT. Amino acid sequence: CASSQEGRGGNTQYF.

This clone was counted only a few times. The chain joins TRBV21-1 to TRBJ1-1. TRBV21-1 is described as a pseudogene. This CDR3 comprises 13 residues. CDR3 nucleotides: TGTGCCAGCAGCTTCGTGGGGAACACTGAAGCTTTCTTT. Translated: CASSFVGNTEAFF.

The chain carries TRBV27 and TRBJ2-3; D perhaps matches TRBD1 (5 bases). Germline lookup yields CDR1 MNHEY and CDR2 SMNVEV (reference sequence). The CDR3 is made up of 15 amino acids. The ends were cut back, 5 bases at V and 0 bases at J, with 12 bases in the middle. CDR3 sequence reads: CASSPGFASTDTQYF. The CDR3 DNA follows: TGTGCCAGCAGTCCAGGGTTCGCTAGCACAGATACGCAGTATTTT.

The chain combines TRBV27 with TRBJ1-6, with D uncertain. Trimming removed 3 bases from V and 9 bases from J, with 6 bases in between. Germline lookup yields CDR1 MNHEY and CDR2 SMNVEV (reference sequence). The CDR3 contains 12 residues. The CDR3 bases are TGTGCCAGCAGTTTCAAGGGTTCACCCCTCCACTTT. This gives the protein CASSFKGSPLHF.